This TCR beta chain came from a study of glioma-infiltrating T cells. As for the study in general: Low-grade gliomas were grade II; glioblastomas were grade IV at initial diagnosis. Before surgery, glioma patients received dexamethasone for at most six days.

TCR alpha and beta CDR3 regions were amplified from RNA using iRepertoire nested multiplex PCR. MiXCR was run by TCRdb on the multiplex PCR reads, yielding one entry per CDR3 protein. The sample has 300,000 to 450,000 distinct CDR3 sequences, 41% seen once. This clonotype came up many times. CDR3 length: 12 residues. Between the trimmed V and J ends, which lost 6 bases and 12 bases, there was a span of 17 bases. Germline CDR1 is MDHEN and CDR2 is SYDVKM. This TCR was sampled from a human donor with low-grade glioma or glioblastoma, undergoing nonglioma brain surgery, or in good health (not recorded which). Sequencing was performed on glioma tissue, nonneoplastic brain tissue, or PBMCs (not recorded which). The chain recombines TRBV28 with TRBJ1-1; D gene unclear. The CDR3 coding sequence is TGTGCCAGCAGCAACACATTTGGTACAACTTTCTTT. Protein sequence: CASSNTFGTTFF.